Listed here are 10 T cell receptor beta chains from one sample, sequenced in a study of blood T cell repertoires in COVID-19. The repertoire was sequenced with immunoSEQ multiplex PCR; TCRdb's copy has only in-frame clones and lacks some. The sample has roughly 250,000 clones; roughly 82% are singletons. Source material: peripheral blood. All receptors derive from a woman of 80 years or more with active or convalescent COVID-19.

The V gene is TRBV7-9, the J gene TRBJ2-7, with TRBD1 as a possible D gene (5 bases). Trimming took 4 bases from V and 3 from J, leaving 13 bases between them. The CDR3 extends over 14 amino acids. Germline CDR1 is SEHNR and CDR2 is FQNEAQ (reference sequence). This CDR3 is CASSSQGFGYEQYF. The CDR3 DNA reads TGTGCCAGCAGCTCTCAGGGATTTGGCTACGAGCAGTACTTC.

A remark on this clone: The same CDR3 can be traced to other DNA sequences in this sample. In DNA, the CDR3 is TGCAGTGCGGGGGGAGACACTGAAGCTTTCTTT. Its protein product is CSAGGDTEAFF. This chain links TRBV20-1 with TRBJ1-1; tentatively, D is TRBD1 (5 bases). Trimming took 6 bases from V and 3 from J, leaving 8 bases between them. The CDR3 sequence is 11 residues long. Germline CDR1 is DFQATT and CDR2 is SNEGSKA (reference sequence).

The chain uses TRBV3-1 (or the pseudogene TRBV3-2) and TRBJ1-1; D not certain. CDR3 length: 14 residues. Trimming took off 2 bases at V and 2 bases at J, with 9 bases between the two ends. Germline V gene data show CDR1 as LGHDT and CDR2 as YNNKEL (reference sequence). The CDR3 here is CASSQTAYNTEAFF. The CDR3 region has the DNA TGTGCCAGCAGCCAAACAGCCTACAACACTGAAGCTTTCTTT.

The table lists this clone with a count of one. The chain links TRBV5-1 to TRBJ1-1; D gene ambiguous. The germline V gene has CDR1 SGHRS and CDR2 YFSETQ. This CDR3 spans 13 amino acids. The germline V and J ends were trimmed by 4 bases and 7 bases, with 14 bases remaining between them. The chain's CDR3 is CASSDLRGNEAFF. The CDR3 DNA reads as TGCGCCAGCAGCGACCTCCGGGGAAATGAAGCTTTCTTT.

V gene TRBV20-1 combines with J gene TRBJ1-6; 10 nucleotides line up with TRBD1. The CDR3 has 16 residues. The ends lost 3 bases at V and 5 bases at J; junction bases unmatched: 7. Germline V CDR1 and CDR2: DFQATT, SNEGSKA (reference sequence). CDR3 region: CSASSGTGVNNSPLHF. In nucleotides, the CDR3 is TGCAGTGCTAGTTCGGGGACAGGGGTGAATAATTCACCCCTCCACTTT.

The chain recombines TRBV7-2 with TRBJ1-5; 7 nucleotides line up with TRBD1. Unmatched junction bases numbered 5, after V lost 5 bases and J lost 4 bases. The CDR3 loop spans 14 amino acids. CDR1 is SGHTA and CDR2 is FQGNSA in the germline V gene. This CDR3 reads CASSPQGSNQPQHF. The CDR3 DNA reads TGTGCCAGCAGCCCACAGGGGTCGAATCAGCCCCAGCATTTT.

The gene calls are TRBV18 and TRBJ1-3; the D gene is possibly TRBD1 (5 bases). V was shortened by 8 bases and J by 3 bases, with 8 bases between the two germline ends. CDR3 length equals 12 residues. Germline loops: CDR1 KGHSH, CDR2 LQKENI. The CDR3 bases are TGTGCCAGCAGACAGCGTGGAAACACCATATATTTT. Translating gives CASRQRGNTIYF.

The CDR3, as DNA: TGCGCCAGCAGCTTGGAACAGGACCTCTATGGCTACACCTTC. This sequence encodes CASSLEQDLYGYTF. The chain recombines TRBV5-1 with TRBJ1-2; possible D gene TRBD1, 5 bases. Between the trimmed V and J ends, which lost 0 bases and 4 bases, there was a span of 10 bases. The CDR3 has 14 residues. The germline gives CDR1 SGHRS, CDR2 YFSETQ.

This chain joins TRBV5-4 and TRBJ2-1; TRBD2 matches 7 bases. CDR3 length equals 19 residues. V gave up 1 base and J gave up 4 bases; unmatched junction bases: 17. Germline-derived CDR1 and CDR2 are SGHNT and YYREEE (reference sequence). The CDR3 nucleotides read TGTGCCAGCAGCTTGCGGCCCACACCTAGCGGACCTGAGTACAATGAGCAGTTCTTC. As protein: CASSLRPTPSGPEYNEQFF. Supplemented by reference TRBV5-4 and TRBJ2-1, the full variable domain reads ETGVTQSPTHLIKTRGQQVTLRCSSQSGHNTVSWYQQALGQGPQFIFQYYREEENGRGNFPPRFSGLQFPNYSSELNVNALELDDSALYLCASSLRPTPSGPEYNEQFFGPGTRLTVL.

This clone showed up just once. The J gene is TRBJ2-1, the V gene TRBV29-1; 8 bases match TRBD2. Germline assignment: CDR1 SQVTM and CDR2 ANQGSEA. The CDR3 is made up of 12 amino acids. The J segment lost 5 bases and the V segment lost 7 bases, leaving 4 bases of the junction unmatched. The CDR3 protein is CSATSGHNEQFF. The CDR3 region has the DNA TGCAGCGCTACTAGCGGACACAATGAGCAGTTCTTC.